This T cell receptor beta chain originates from a study of blood T cells in healthy people across ages. General study findings and limits: Age advanced and TCR beta diversity per million T cells fell, roughly linearly. The authors considered diversity estimates from one million T cells to be underestimates.

Primed by a sample-barcoded 5' primer and a J-beta primer mix, a second PCR proceeded for about 6 to 12 cycles. Each cDNA molecule received a tag from a template-switch adaptor that had 12 random nucleotides. Every sample gave at least 2.5 million paired-end reads containing CDR3. Via MiXCR, TCRdb re-called the 5' RACE reads, giving one row per CDR3 protein. In the table there are approximately 680,000 distinct CDR3 sequences, about a third of which are singletons. Concerning this clonotype itself: What it recognizes is unknown.

V was clipped by 3 bases and J by 3 bases, with 8 bases between them. The CDR3 is 13 amino acids. This chain uses TRBV12-3 or TRBV12-4 with TRBJ1-1; tentative D call: TRBD1 (5 bases). This sequence originates from a woman older than 75 in good health. Sequencing input: blood. The CDR3 DNA is TGTGCCAGCAGTTTCAGGGCCGACACTGAAGCTTTCTTT. Its protein product is CASSFRADTEAFF.